The 6 T cell receptor beta chains listed next were all sequenced from one sample in a study of CD8+ T cells in alopecia areata. The authors extracted RNA and reverse transcribed it into cDNA as the sequencing template. Libraries were prepared by immunoSEQ multiplex PCR; TCRdb keeps only in-frame clonotypes and omits some of them. The sample has about 250,000 clones; around three fifths are singletons. Indicated treatment: oral pan-JAK inhibitor, 5-10 mg twice daily. The source material was CD4+ T cells sorted from blood, sampled at approximately week 51, from a patient treated with tofacitinib. These receptors were taken from a human donor with alopecia areata.

This clone was picked up a small number of times. The chain couples TRBV11-2 to TRBJ1-2, with D possibly TRBD1 on 6 matching bases. This CDR3 is built from 12 residues. The V gene's germline CDR1 is SGHAT and CDR2 FQNNGV. V shed 8 bases and J shed 7 bases, with 14 bases lying between them. The chain's CDR3 is CASFGGVGGYTF. The CDR3 nucleotides are TGTGCCAGCTTCGGGGGCGTAGGTGGCTACACCTTC.

This chain uses TRBV15 with TRBJ2-4; 12 positions agree with TRBD2. The germline CDR1 and CDR2 sequences are LNHNV and YYDKDF (reference sequence). The V gene end was trimmed by 2 bases and the J gene end by 6 bases; junction bases not matched to a gene: 2. This CDR3 is built from 15 residues. Here the CDR3 reads CATSRWTSGVNIQYF. The CDR3 region has the DNA TGTGCCACCAGCAGATGGACTAGCGGGGTAAACATTCAGTACTTC.

About this clone itself: One end of the junction varies from germline; a read error may be responsible. The gene calls are TRBV30 and TRBJ1-6, with D hard to call. The germline gives CDR1 GTSNPN, CDR2 SVGIG (reference sequence). The CDR3 length is 11 residues. CDR3 protein: CAWSRGRAGDF. CDR3 coding DNA: TGTGCCTGGAGCAGAGGGAGGGCCGGGGACTTT.

The chain uses TRBV29-1 and TRBJ1-1, with TRBD1 matching over 12 bases. The V segment lost 4 bases and the J segment 5 bases; nucleotides outside the gene matches: 17. Germline V gives CDR1 SQVTM, CDR2 ANQGSEA. The CDR3 covers 18 residues. As DNA, the CDR3 is TGCAGCGTTGCCGATACCGGGACAGGGGGCTCTAGGGGGACTGAAGCTTTCTTT. Translation gives CSVADTGTGGSRGTEAFF.

The V and J genes are TRBV18 and TRBJ1-5; D is unresolved. CDR1 is KGHSH and CDR2 is LQKENI in the germline V gene. The CDR3 is 13 amino acids. Trimming took off 6 bases at V and 6 bases at J, with 12 bases between the two ends. DNA for the CDR3: TGTGCCAGCTCGCCCGGATCCCTTCAGCCCCAGCATTTT. Amino acid sequence: CASSPGSLQPQHF.

This clone was counted between two and nine times. The V gene is TRBV5-6, the J gene TRBJ2-7, with 7 bases aligning to TRBD1. CDR3 length equals 15 residues. Germline V gene lookup returns CDR1 SGHDT and CDR2 YYEEEE. After removal of 1 base from V and 0 bases from J, the junction contained 4 bases not matched to a gene. The CDR3 sequence is CASSLLDRASYEQYF. DNA of the CDR3: TGTGCCAGCAGCTTGCTTGACAGGGCCTCCTACGAGCAGTACTTC.